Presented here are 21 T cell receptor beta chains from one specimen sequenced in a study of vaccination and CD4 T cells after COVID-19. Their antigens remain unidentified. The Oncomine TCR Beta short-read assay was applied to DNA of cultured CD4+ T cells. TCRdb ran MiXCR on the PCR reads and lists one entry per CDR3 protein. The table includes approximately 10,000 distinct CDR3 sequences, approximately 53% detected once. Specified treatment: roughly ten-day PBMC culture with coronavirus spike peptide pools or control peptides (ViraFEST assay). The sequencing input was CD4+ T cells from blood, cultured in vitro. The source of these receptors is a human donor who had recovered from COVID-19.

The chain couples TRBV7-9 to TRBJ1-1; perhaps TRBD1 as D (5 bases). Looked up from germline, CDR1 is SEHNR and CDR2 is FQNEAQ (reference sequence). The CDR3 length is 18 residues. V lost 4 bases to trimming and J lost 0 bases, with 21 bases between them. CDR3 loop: CASSSRSSAGGLNTEAFF. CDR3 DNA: TGTGCCAGCAGCTCGCGAAGCTCGGCGGGGGGTCTGAACACTGAAGCTTTCTTT. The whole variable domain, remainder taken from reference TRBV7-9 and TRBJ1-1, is DTGVSQNPRHKITKRGQNVTFRCDPISEHNRLYWYRQTLGQGPEFLTYFQNEAQLEKSRLLSDRFSAERPKGSFSTLEIQRTEQGDSAMYLCASSSRSSAGGLNTEAFFGQGTRLTVV.

The CDR3 protein is CASSPKTQGGPSSYGYTF. The CDR3 DNA reads TGTGCCAGCAGCCCCAAAACCCAGGGGGGTCCCTCGAGCTATGGCTACACCTTC. This chain links TRBV7-2 with TRBJ1-2; 7 bases are a match to TRBD1. The V gene end was trimmed by 5 bases and the J gene end by 4 bases; junction bases not matched to a gene: 19. Germline CDR1 SGHTA, CDR2 FQGNSA. The CDR3 extends over 18 amino acids.

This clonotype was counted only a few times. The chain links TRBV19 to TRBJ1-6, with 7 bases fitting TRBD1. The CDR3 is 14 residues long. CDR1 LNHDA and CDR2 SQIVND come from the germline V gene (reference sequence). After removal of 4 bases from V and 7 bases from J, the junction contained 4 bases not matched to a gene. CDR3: CASSNGQDNSPLHF. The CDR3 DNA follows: TGTGCCAGTAGTAATGGACAGGACAATTCACCCCTCCACTTT.

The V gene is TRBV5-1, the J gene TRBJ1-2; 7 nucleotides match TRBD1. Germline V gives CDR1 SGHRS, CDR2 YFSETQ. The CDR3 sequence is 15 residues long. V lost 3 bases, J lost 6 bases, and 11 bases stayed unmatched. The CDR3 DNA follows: TGCGCCAGCAGCTACCTACAGGGGAGAGTTGATGGCTACACCTTC. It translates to CASSYLQGRVDGYTF.

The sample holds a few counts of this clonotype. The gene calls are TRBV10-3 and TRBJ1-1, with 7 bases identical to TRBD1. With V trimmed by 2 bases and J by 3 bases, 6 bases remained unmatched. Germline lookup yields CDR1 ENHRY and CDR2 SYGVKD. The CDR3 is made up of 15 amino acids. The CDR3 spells CAISETTGMYTEAFF. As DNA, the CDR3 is TGTGCCATCAGTGAGACGACAGGGATGTACACTGAAGCTTTCTTT.

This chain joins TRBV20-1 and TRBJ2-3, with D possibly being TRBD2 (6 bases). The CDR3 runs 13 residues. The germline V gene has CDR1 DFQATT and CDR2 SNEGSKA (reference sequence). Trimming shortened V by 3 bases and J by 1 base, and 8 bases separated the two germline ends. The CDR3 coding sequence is TGCAGTGCTAGGGCTAGCGGCACAGATACGCAGTATTTT. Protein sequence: CSARASGTDTQYF.

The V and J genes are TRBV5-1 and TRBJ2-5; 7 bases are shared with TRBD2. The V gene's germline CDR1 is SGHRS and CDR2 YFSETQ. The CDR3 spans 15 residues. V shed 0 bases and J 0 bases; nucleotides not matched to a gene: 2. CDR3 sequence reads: CASSLDGRHQETQYF. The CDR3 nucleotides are TGCGCCAGCAGCTTGGACGGGAGGCACCAAGAGACCCAGTACTTC. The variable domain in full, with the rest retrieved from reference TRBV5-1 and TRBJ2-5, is KAGVTQTPRYLIKTRGQQVTLSCSPISGHRSVSWYQQTPGQGLQFLFEYFSETQRNKGNFPGRFSGRQFSNSRSEMNVSTLELGDSALYLCASSLDGRHQETQYFGPGTRLLVL.

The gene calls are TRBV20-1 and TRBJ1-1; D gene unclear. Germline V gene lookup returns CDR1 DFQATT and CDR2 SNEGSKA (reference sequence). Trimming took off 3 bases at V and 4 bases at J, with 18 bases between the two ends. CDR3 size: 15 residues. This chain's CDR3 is CSARDAGRGSTEAFF. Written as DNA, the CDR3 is TGCAGTGCTAGGGACGCCGGCAGAGGGAGCACTGAAGCTTTCTTT.

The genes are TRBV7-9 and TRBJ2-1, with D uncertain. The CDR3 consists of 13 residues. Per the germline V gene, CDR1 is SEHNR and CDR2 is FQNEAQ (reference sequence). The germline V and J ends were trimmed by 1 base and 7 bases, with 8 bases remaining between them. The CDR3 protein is CASSLVGTNEQFF. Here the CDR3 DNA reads TGTGCCAGCAGCTTAGTTGGCACTAATGAGCAGTTCTTC. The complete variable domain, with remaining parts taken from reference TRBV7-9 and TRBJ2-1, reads DTGVSQNPRHKITKRGQNVTFRCDPISEHNRLYWYRQTLGQGPEFLTYFQNEAQLEKSRLLSDRFSAERPKGSFSTLEIQRTEQGDSAMYLCASSLVGTNEQFFGPGTRLTVL.

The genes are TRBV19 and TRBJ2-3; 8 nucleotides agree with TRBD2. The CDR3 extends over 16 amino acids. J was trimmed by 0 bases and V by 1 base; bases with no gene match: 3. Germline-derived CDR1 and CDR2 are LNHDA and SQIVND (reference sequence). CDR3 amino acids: CASSIAASGSTDTQYF. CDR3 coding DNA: TGTGCCAGTAGTATAGCCGCTAGCGGGAGCACAGATACGCAGTATTTT.

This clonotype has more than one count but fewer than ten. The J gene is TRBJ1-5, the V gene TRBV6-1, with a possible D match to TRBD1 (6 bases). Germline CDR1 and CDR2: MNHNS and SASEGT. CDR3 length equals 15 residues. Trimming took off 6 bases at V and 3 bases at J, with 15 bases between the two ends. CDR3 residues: CASRSAGANNQPQHF. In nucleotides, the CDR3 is TGTGCCAGCAGGTCTGCGGGGGCGAACAATCAGCCCCAGCATTTT.

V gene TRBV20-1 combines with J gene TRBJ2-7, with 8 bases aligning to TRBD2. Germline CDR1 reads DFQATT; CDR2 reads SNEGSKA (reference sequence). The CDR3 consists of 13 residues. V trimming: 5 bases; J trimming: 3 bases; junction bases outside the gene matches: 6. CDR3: CSALGGGNYEQYF. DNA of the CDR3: TGCAGTGCTCTCGGGGGGGGGAACTACGAGCAGTACTTC.

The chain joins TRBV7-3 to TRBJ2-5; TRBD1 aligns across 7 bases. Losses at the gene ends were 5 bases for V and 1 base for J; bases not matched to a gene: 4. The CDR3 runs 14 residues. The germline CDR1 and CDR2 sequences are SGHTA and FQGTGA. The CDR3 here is CASSPGTAQETQYF. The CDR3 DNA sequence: TGTGCCAGCAGCCCCGGGACAGCCCAAGAGACCCAGTACTTC. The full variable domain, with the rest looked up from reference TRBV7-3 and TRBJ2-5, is GAGVSQTPSNKVTEKGKYVELRCDPISGHTALYWYRQSLGQGPEFLIYFQGTGAADDSGLPNDRFFAVRPEGSVSTLKIQRTERGDSAVYLCASSPGTAQETQYFGPGTRLLVL.

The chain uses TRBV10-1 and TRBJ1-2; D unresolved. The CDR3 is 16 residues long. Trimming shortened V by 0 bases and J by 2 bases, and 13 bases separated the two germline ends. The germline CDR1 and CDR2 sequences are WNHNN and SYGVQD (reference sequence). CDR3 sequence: CASSESKAVPNYGYTF. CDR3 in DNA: TGCGCCAGCAGTGAGTCGAAAGCGGTACCAAACTATGGCTACACCTTC.

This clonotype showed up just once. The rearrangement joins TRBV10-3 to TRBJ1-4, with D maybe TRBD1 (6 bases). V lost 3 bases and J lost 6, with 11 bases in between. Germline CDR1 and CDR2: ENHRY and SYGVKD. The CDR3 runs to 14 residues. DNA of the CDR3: TGTGCCATCAGTGAAGGGGGACCCCATGAAAAACTGTTTTTT. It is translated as CAISEGGPHEKLFF.

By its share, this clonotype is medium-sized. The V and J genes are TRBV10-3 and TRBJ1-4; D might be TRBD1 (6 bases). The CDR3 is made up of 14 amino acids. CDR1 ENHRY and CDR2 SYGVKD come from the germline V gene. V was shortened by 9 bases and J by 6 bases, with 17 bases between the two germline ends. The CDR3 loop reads CAMSDSPGDEKLFF. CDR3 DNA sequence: TGTGCCATGTCCGACAGTCCAGGGGATGAAAAACTGTTTTTT.

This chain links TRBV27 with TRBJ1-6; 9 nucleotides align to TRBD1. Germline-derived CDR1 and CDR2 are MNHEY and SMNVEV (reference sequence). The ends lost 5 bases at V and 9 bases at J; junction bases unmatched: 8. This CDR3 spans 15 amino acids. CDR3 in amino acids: CASSVLQGAGSPLHF. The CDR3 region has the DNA TGTGCCAGCAGTGTACTACAGGGGGCAGGTTCACCCCTCCACTTT.

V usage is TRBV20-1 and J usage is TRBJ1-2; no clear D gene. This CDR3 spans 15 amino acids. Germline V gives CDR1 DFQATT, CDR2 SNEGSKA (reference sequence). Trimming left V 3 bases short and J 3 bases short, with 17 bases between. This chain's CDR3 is CSARSGESDYYGYTF. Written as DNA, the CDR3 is TGCAGTGCTAGGTCTGGGGAAAGCGATTACTATGGCTACACCTTC.

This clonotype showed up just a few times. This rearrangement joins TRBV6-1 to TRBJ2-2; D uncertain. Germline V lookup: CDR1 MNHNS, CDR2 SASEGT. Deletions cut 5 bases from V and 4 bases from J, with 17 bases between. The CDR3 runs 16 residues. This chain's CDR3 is CASSPRVVMGTGELFF. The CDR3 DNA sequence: TGTGCCAGCAGTCCCCGGGTGGTAATGGGCACCGGGGAGCTGTTTTTT.

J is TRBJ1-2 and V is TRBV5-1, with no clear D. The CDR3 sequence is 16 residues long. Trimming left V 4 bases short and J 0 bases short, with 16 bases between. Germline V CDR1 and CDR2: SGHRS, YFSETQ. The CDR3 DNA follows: TGCGCCAGCAGCATCTCTCCGATGGGAGCTAACTATGGCTACACCTTC. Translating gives CASSISPMGANYGYTF.

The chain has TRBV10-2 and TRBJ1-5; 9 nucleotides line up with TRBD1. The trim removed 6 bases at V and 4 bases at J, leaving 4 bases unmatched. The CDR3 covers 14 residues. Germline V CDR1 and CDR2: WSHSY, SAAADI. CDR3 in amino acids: CASRGTGINQPQHF. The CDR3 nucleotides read TGCGCCAGCAGAGGGACAGGGATTAATCAGCCCCAGCATTTT.